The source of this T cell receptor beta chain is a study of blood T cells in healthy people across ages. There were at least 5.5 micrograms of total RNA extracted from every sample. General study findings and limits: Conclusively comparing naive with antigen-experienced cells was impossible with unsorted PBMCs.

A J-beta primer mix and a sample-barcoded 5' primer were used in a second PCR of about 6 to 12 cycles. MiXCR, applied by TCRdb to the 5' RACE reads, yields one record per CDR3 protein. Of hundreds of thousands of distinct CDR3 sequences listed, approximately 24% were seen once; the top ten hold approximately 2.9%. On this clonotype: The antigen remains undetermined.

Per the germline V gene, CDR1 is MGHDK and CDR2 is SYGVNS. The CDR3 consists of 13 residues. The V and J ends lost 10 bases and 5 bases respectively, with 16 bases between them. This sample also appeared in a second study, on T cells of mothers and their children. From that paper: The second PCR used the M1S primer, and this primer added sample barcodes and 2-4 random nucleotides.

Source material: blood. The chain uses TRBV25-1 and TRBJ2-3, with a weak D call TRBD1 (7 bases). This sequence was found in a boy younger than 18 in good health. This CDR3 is CATGEGAVDTQYF. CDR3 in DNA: TGTGCCACGGGAGAGGGGGCGGTAGATACGCAGTATTTT.